This T cell receptor beta chain stems from a study of CD8 T cells in ankylosing spondylitis. Study-wide points: The study identified a TCR beta motif of seven or eight highly homologous variants that appeared characteristic of ankylosing spondylitis blood. Reactive arthritis synovial fluid and blood previously showed some of these motif variants. Researchers reportedly found disease-linked clones significantly enriched in matched ankylosing spondylitis synovial fluid. In peripheral blood, disease-linked CD8+ clones occurred at relatively low frequencies.

This clonotype has only a few counts. Its antigen remains unknown. The CDR3 runs to 15 residues. CDR1 and CDR2 from the germline V gene are LGHNA and YSLEER. The V end lost 0 bases, the J end lost 6 bases, and 12 bases lay between the germline ends. Quantitative 5'-RACE with molecular barcodes generated TCR beta libraries. TCRdb reprocessed the 5' RACE reads via MiXCR and lists one record per CDR3 protein. The top ten clones hold roughly 46% of a sample with roughly 220,000 distinct CDR3 sequences, about a sixth of them seen once. The clonotype comes from a male donor with ankylosing spondylitis. This rearrangement joins TRBV4-3 to TRBJ1-5; no firm D call. Sequencing was done on a sample of blood, either unsorted or a sorted T cell fraction (not recorded which). CDR3 nucleotide sequence: TGCGCCAGCAGCCAAGATGCTGGGTCGAGTCAGCCCCAGCATTTT. Amino acid sequence: CASSQDAGSSQPQHF.